The next 14 T cell receptor beta chains were all read from a single sample in a study of T cells in Graves' hyperthyroidism and ophthalmopathy. Regions amplified from RNA transcripts were the TCR beta CDR3 regions. Primed by the HTBI set, a first-round RT-PCR was run on the TCR CDR3. In TCRdb, the multiplex PCR reads were re-called with MiXCR into one record per CDR3 protein. Counted here are approximately 600,000 distinct CDR3 sequences, under 15% occurring once; the ten biggest clones make up about 4.5%. Material for sequencing was blood. These TCRs come from a woman aged 40-49 years with Graves' ophthalmopathy.

This clonotype appeared a few times. This chain connects TRBV19 to TRBJ2-2; 7 bases are a match to TRBD1. J gave up 4 bases and V 9 bases, and 17 bases lay outside the gene matches. Germline lookup yields CDR1 LNHDA and CDR2 SQIVND (reference sequence). CDR3 length: 17 amino acids. CDR3 residues: CASSGPPGQSSTGELFF. CDR3 nucleotides: TGTGCCAGCTCTGGGCCCCCGGGACAGTCGAGCACCGGGGAGCTGTTTTTT.

The chain recombines TRBV27 with TRBJ2-1; D is uncertain. Trimming removed 8 bases from V and 0 bases from J, with 14 bases in between. This CDR3 has 15 residues. Germline V CDR1 and CDR2: MNHEY, SMNVEV (reference sequence). The CDR3 reads CASSLLVGSYNEQFF. The CDR3 region has the DNA TGTGCCAGCTCTCTCCTGGTGGGCTCCTACAATGAGCAGTTCTTC.

This clonotype has at least ten counts. The chain carries TRBV11-2 and TRBJ1-5, with D perhaps matching TRBD1 (5 bases). This CDR3 contains 16 residues. The V and J ends lost 0 bases and 2 bases respectively, with 11 bases between them. The germline V gene has CDR1 SGHAT and CDR2 FQNNGV. This CDR3 reads CASSLDTQGGNQPQHF. The CDR3 bases are TGTGCCAGCAGCTTAGATACCCAGGGAGGCAATCAGCCCCAGCATTTT.

J is TRBJ1-5 and V is TRBV20-1, with D unclear. CDR3 size: 13 residues. V gave up 0 bases and J gave up 7 bases, with 10 bases separating them. In germline, CDR1 is DFQATT, CDR2 SNEGSKA (reference sequence). The CDR3 coding sequence is TGCAGTGCTAGAGATGGCCACTGGCAGCCCCAGCATTTT. It yields the protein CSARDGHWQPQHF.

The J gene is TRBJ1-5, the V gene TRBV6-1; D perhaps matches TRBD1 (5 bases). The CDR3 loop spans 14 amino acids. The V end lost 3 bases, the J end lost 4 bases, and 10 bases lay between the germline ends. Germline values: CDR1 MNHNS, CDR2 SASEGT. In nucleotides, the CDR3 is TGTGCCAGCAGTGACGGGGGGACGAATCAGCCCCAGCATTTT. Encoded protein: CASSDGGTNQPQHF.

This clonotype was seen a few times. The gene calls are TRBV6-1 and TRBJ2-5, with TRBD2 as a possible D gene (5 bases). Germline CDR1 and CDR2: MNHNS and SASEGT. The CDR3 consists of 14 residues. Trimming took off 6 bases at V and 1 base at J, with 12 bases between the two ends. CDR3 bases: TGTGCCAGCAGACCCGGGGATTTCCAAGAGACCCAGTACTTC. Its protein is CASRPGDFQETQYF.

This clonotype was found many times. The chain has TRBV28 and TRBJ1-5; TRBD1 might be the D (6 bases). The V end was cut by 5 bases, the J end by 3 bases, with 8 bases between. This CDR3 spans 13 amino acids. The germline V gene encodes CDR1 MDHEN and CDR2 SYDVKM. In DNA form, the CDR3 reads TGTGCCAGCAGTCGGACAGACAATCAGCCCCAGCATTTT. Amino acid sequence: CASSRTDNQPQHF.

This clonotype was counted between two and nine times. V usage is TRBV4-3 and J usage is TRBJ2-7; 8 positions agree with TRBD1. The CDR3 runs 15 residues. With 1 base clipped from V and 3 bases from J, the junction kept 5 bases outside the gene matches. CDR1 and CDR2 from the germline V gene are LGHNA and YSLEER. CDR3 sequence reads: CASSQATGGSYEQYF. Written as DNA, the CDR3 is TGCGCCAGCAGCCAAGCCACAGGGGGAAGCTACGAGCAGTACTTC.

This clonotype was detected a few times. V gene TRBV19 combines with J gene TRBJ1-1; unclear D gene. The CDR3 loop spans 12 amino acids. Germline lookup yields CDR1 LNHDA and CDR2 SQIVND (reference sequence). Trimming took off 7 bases at V and 1 base at J, with 7 bases between the two ends. The CDR3 region is CASIYGNTEAFF. CDR3 DNA sequence: TGTGCCAGTATCTACGGGAACACTGAAGCTTTCTTT. Together with reference TRBV19 and TRBJ1-1, the CDR3 gives the full variable domain: DGGITQSPKYLFRKEGQNVTLSCEQNLNHDAMYWYRQDPGQGLRLIYYSQIVNDFQKGDIAEGYSVSREKKESFPLTVTSAQKNPTAFYLCASIYGNTEAFFGQGTRLTVV.

With respect to this clonotype: This may come from a read error, since a much larger clone is one base off. The rearrangement links TRBV6-2 or TRBV6-3 to TRBJ2-2; a weak D match, TRBD2 (5 bases). CDR1 is MNHEY, CDR2 SVGEGT, per germline. This CDR3 spans 14 amino acids. The CDR3 loop reads CASTQRKNPGELFF. The CDR3 DNA reads as TGTGCCAGCACTCAGCGGAAGAACCCCGGGGAGCTGTTTTTT.

About this clonotype itself: No conserved phenylalanine or tryptophan ends this CDR3, so it is likely a read error. This sequence joins TRBV30 and TRBJ2-7; 8 bases fit TRBD1. The CDR3 contains 14 residues. Unmatched junction bases numbered 10, after V lost 3 bases and J lost 6 bases. Germline CDR1 is GTSNPN and CDR2 is SVGIG (reference sequence). The CDR3 DNA reads TGTGCCTGGAGCCCCGGGGCAGGGGGCTCCGAGCAGTACCTC. This sequence encodes CAWSPGAGGSEQYL.

This clonotype was observed at least ten times. V is TRBV6-2 or TRBV6-3 and J is TRBJ1-5, with D maybe TRBD1 (5 bases). This CDR3 spans 13 amino acids. Germline loops: CDR1 MNHEY, CDR2 SVGEGT. V lost 5 bases to trimming and J lost 5 bases, with 10 bases between them. The CDR3 DNA follows: TGTGCCAGCAGTCCGGACATCTATCAGCCCCAGCATTTT. Translation: CASSPDIYQPQHF.

This clonotype was counted many times. This chain joins TRBV5-4 and TRBJ2-5; weak D call: TRBD1 (6 bases). The CDR3 has 14 amino acids. V was shortened by 5 bases and J by 2 bases, with 13 bases between the two germline ends. Germline loops: CDR1 SGHNT, CDR2 YYREEE (reference sequence). CDR3 bases: TGTGCCAGCAGGGAGGACAGATTTCAAGAGACCCAGTACTTC. It encodes CASREDRFQETQYF. The full variable domain, rest sourced from reference TRBV5-4 and TRBJ2-5, is ETGVTQSPTHLIKTRGQQVTLRCSSQSGHNTVSWYQQALGQGPQFIFQYYREEENGRGNFPPRFSGLQFPNYSSELNVNALELDDSALYLCASREDRFQETQYFGPGTRLLVL.

This clonotype was seen at least ten times. The V and J genes are TRBV19 and TRBJ2-7; 10 bases are a match to TRBD2. Germline assignment: CDR1 LNHDA and CDR2 SQIVND (reference sequence). The V segment lost 4 bases and the J segment 3 bases; nucleotides outside the gene matches: 9. CDR3 length: 16 amino acids. CDR3 protein: CASSTSGSAAIYEQYF. CDR3 coding DNA: TGTGCCAGTAGTACTAGCGGGAGTGCCGCTATCTACGAGCAGTACTTC.